Each of the 17 T cell receptor beta chains below was sequenced from the same sample in a study of cytomegalovirus exposure and HLA in healthy donors. This PCR relied on a set of 60 Vbeta primers and 13 Jbeta primers. The repertoire was sequenced with immunoSEQ multiplex PCR; TCRdb's copy has only in-frame clones and lacks some. The sample has roughly 200,000 clones, approximately 80% seen once. Material: PBMCs. The receptors stem from a boy aged 10-17 years in good health and CMV-seronegative.

The chain links TRBV14 to TRBJ2-1; D not resolved. Germline V gene sequence: CDR1 SGHDN, CDR2 FVKESK. The CDR3 is made up of 18 amino acids. V lost 3 bases to trimming and J lost 6 bases, with 24 bases between them. The CDR3 region is CASSQYRKRVIPTNEQFF. The CDR3 coding sequence is TGTGCCAGCAGCCAGTACCGAAAACGGGTCATACCGACCAATGAGCAGTTCTTC.

The V gene is TRBV4-2, the J gene TRBJ2-1; 15 bases are shared with TRBD2. The ends lost 3 bases at V and 7 bases at J; junction bases unmatched: 10. The CDR3 extends over 18 amino acids. From germline, CDR1 is LGHNA and CDR2 YNFKEQ. CDR3: CASSQPRTSGGARNEQFF. CDR3 nucleotide sequence: TGTGCCAGCAGCCAGCCTAGGACTAGCGGGGGGGCCCGGAATGAGCAGTTCTTC.

The table lists this clone with a few counts. Germline and junction disagree at one end, which may indicate a read error. V gene TRBV5-5 combines with J gene TRBJ1-4; tentatively, D is TRBD1 (5 bases). Germline assignment: CDR1 SGHKS and CDR2 YYEKEE (reference sequence). This CDR3 spans 14 amino acids. The CDR3: CASSVPGPNEKLFF. CDR3 nucleotide sequence: TGTGCCAGCAGCGTGCCAGGGCCTAACGAAAAACTGTTTTTT.

The chain employs TRBV4-3 and TRBJ1-2, with 7 bases aligning to TRBD1. V gave up 1 base and J gave up 3 bases; unmatched junction bases: 2. The CDR3 spans 14 residues. Germline V gene sequence: CDR1 LGHNA, CDR2 YSLEER. In DNA form, the CDR3 reads TGCGCCAGCAGCCAAGCCGGGACAGACTATGGCTACACCTTC. This sequence encodes CASSQAGTDYGYTF.

The chain links TRBV5-5 to TRBJ2-2, with 7 bases matching TRBD1. The CDR3 is 16 residues long. The V gene end was trimmed by 4 bases and the J gene end by 0 bases; junction bases not matched to a gene: 6. Germline CDR1 reads SGHKS; CDR2 reads YYEKEE (reference sequence). This CDR3 reads CASSPRTGSNTGELFF. In DNA, the CDR3 is TGTGCCAGCAGCCCCCGGACAGGCTCGAACACCGGGGAGCTGTTTTTT.

The chain recombines TRBV7-2 with TRBJ2-5; 9 nucleotides line up with TRBD1. The germline V gene has CDR1 SGHTA and CDR2 FQGNSA. With V trimmed by 4 bases and J by 3 bases, 15 bases remained unmatched. CDR3 length: 18 amino acids. Here the CDR3 reads CASSSPATYWTGEETQYF. CDR3 bases: TGTGCCAGCAGCTCACCGGCCACATACTGGACAGGGGAAGAGACCCAGTACTTC.

The V gene is TRBV19, the J gene TRBJ2-1, with TRBD1 as a possible D gene (5 bases). CDR1 LNHDA and CDR2 SQIVND come from the germline V gene (reference sequence). The CDR3 covers 15 residues. The germline V and J ends were trimmed by 3 bases and 0 bases, with 9 bases remaining between them. Here the CDR3 DNA reads TGTGCCAGTAGTATCGCCGACAGCTCCTACAATGAGCAGTTCTTC. It is translated as CASSIADSSYNEQFF.

This chain joins TRBV5-1 and TRBJ2-5; TRBD2 agrees at 10 bases. V lost 2 bases to trimming and J lost 1 base; unmatched junction nucleotides: 5. Per the germline V gene, CDR1 is SGHRS and CDR2 is YFSETQ. The CDR3 contains 16 residues. The CDR3: CASSFGLAVTQETQYF. CDR3 sequence (DNA): TGCGCCAGCAGCTTCGGACTAGCGGTCACCCAAGAGACCCAGTACTTC.

The chain joins TRBV6-1 to TRBJ2-5; 12 positions match TRBD2. The CDR3 runs 14 residues. Unmatched junction bases numbered 1, after V lost 8 bases and J lost 0 bases. Germline CDR1 reads MNHNS; CDR2 reads SASEGT. The CDR3 loop reads CASGLAGNQETQYF. In DNA form, the CDR3 reads TGTGCCAGCGGACTAGCGGGGAACCAAGAGACCCAGTACTTC.

This clone was counted only a few times. This rearrangement joins TRBV5-1 to TRBJ2-7, with TRBD2 matching 12 bases. Germline V gene data show CDR1 as SGHRS and CDR2 as YFSETQ. The CDR3 loop spans 16 amino acids. V lost 3 bases to trimming and J lost 2 bases; unmatched junction nucleotides: 6. The CDR3 DNA follows: TGCGCCAGCAGCTCGGAAACTAGCGGGGGGACCTACGAGCAGTACTTC. Its translation: CASSSETSGGTYEQYF.

CDR3 sequence (DNA): TGTGCCACCCAAGACCGGGGGGAACAGACCTACGAGCAGTACTTC. Amino acids: CATQDRGEQTYEQYF. V gene TRBV10-3 combines with J gene TRBJ2-7, with 7 bases that match TRBD2. Germline CDR1 and CDR2: ENHRY and SYGVKD. The CDR3 has 15 amino acids. The J segment lost 2 bases and the V segment lost 10 bases, leaving 14 bases of the junction unmatched.

The J gene is TRBJ1-1, the V gene TRBV10-3, with D possibly being TRBD1 (5 bases). The CDR3 sequence is 15 residues long. Trimming took off 2 bases at V and 0 bases at J, with 10 bases between the two ends. Germline V gives CDR1 ENHRY, CDR2 SYGVKD. CDR3 coding DNA: TGTGCCATCAGTGAGCCGACAGCTATGAACACTGAAGCTTTCTTT. This codes for CAISEPTAMNTEAFF.

The chain uses TRBV5-4 and TRBJ2-3, with D hard to call. The germline V gene has CDR1 SGHNT and CDR2 YYREEE (reference sequence). V lost 3 bases and J 0 bases, leaving 8 bases between the germline ends. The CDR3 loop spans 14 amino acids. The CDR3 sequence is CASSSISSTDTQYF. CDR3 nucleotide sequence: TGTGCCAGCAGCTCCATTTCAAGCACAGATACGCAGTATTTT.

The V call is TRBV9, the J call TRBJ2-7; TRBD1 matches at 9 bases. The J segment lost 2 bases and the V segment lost 3 bases, leaving 6 bases of the junction unmatched. CDR3 length: 15 amino acids. Germline lookup yields CDR1 SGDLS and CDR2 YYNGEE. The CDR3 coding sequence is TGTGCCAGCAGCGCCGCCGGGACAGGGACCTACGAGCAGTACTTC. It specifies CASSAAGTGTYEQYF.

The genes are TRBV9 and TRBJ1-2; the match to TRBD1 covers 9 bases. V lost 6 bases and J lost 6; bases outside the gene matches: 18. The CDR3 is made up of 17 amino acids. Germline CDR1 reads SGDLS; CDR2 reads YYNGEE. The CDR3 DNA sequence: TGTGCCAGCACACCCGGGGTTTGGAACAGGGGGCGAGATGGCTACACCTTC. It encodes CASTPGVWNRGRDGYTF.

The V and J genes are TRBV27 and TRBJ2-7, with D maybe TRBD1 (6 bases). The V end lost 2 bases, the J end lost 3 bases, and 17 bases lay between the germline ends. CDR1 is MNHEY, CDR2 SMNVEV, per germline (reference sequence). This CDR3 contains 16 residues. CDR3 coding DNA: TGTGCCAGCAGTTTAGCTCAGGGGTGGGCCTACTACGAGCAGTACTTC. Translation: CASSLAQGWAYYEQYF.

The chain uses TRBV6-6 and TRBJ1-6; maybe TRBD1 (6 bases). Trimming shortened V by 6 bases and J by 10 bases, and 16 bases separated the two germline ends. Per the germline V gene, CDR1 is MNHNY and CDR2 is SVGAGI (reference sequence). The CDR3 runs 14 residues. The CDR3 loop reads CASSSSGDQSPLHF. In nucleotides, the CDR3 is TGTGCCAGCAGCAGCTCAGGGGATCAGTCACCCCTCCACTTT.